Each of the 8 T cell receptor beta chains below was sequenced from the same sample in a study of CD8 T cells in ankylosing spondylitis. TCRdb called the 5' RACE reads again in MiXCR, with one record for every CDR3 protein. Among around 490,000 distinct CDR3 sequences, about 5.7% were seen once, and the ten largest hold around 3.6%. Their antigens remain unidentified. Study findings and constraints: What seemed typical of ankylosing spondylitis blood was a TCR beta motif built from several highly homologous variants.

The specimen sequenced was blood, either unsorted or a sorted T cell fraction (not recorded which). These receptors all come from a male donor with ankylosing spondylitis.

For this clonotype: No conserved phenylalanine or tryptophan ends this CDR3, so it is likely a read error. The limits of the CDR3 on the DNA are not certain, so only TCRdb's listed CDR3 is given. The chain recombines TRBV30 with TRBJ2-1. A total of 8 residues make up the CDR3, ends included. CDR1 is GTSNPN and CDR2 is SVGIG in the germline V gene (reference sequence). CDR3: CASGFGSV.

This clonotype was seen repeatedly, ten times or more. V usage is TRBV28 and J usage is TRBJ2-7; D is undetermined. The CDR3 covers 15 residues. Germline CDR1 and CDR2: MDHEN and SYDVKM. The germline V and J ends were trimmed by 3 bases and 4 bases, with 16 bases remaining between them. CDR3 DNA: TGTGCCAGCAGTTTTGGGATCGGCAGACTTTACGAGCAGTACTTC. Its translation: CASSFGIGRLYEQYF.

This clonotype has a count of ten or more. This chain connects TRBV12-3 or TRBV12-4 to TRBJ2-2, with D uncertain. The CDR3 is 12 amino acids. The germline V and J ends were trimmed by 0 bases and 7 bases, with 3 bases remaining between them. The CDR3, as DNA: TGTGCCAGCAGTTTAGCTGTCGGGGAGCTGTTTTTT. Amino acid sequence: CASSLAVGELFF.

This clonotype appeared many times. J is TRBJ2-7 and V is TRBV6-2 or TRBV6-3, with 7 bases fitting TRBD1. Germline V gene data show CDR1 as MNHEY and CDR2 as SVGEGT. Trimming took 2 bases from V and 1 from J; bases not matched to a gene: 8. The CDR3 contains 16 residues. CDR3 in DNA: TGTGCCAGCAGTTACAGGTTCGGGGACAGATCCTACGAGCAGTACTTC. Residues: CASSYRFGDRSYEQYF.

This clonotype was seen many times. V and J are TRBV7-8 and TRBJ2-1; perhaps TRBD1 as D (5 bases). Germline CDR1 SGHVS, CDR2 FQNEAQ. Trimming took off 0 bases at V and 9 bases at J, with 12 bases between the two ends. The CDR3 sequence is 14 residues long. DNA for the CDR3: TGTGCCAGCAGCTTAGCGGAAGGGGTGGCTGAGCAGTTCTTC. It specifies CASSLAEGVAEQFF.

Ten or more counts support this clonotype. This sequence joins TRBV28 and TRBJ2-5; possible D gene TRBD1, 8 bases. Trimming removed 6 bases from V and 10 bases from J, with 27 bases in between. Germline V gene data show CDR1 as MDHEN and CDR2 as SYDVKM. This CDR3 has 16 amino acids. As DNA, the CDR3 is TGTGCCAGCAGCCGAATCCGGAGGACAGGGAGGGATAACCAGTACTTC. Its protein product is CASSRIRRTGRDNQYF.

This clonotype was recorded at least ten times. The chain links TRBV20-1 to TRBJ1-5, with unresolved D. V was clipped by 1 base and J by 0 bases, with 4 bases between them. The CDR3 is 13 amino acids. Germline V lookup: CDR1 DFQATT, CDR2 SNEGSKA (reference sequence). This chain's CDR3 is CSARGDSNQPQHF. The DNA of the CDR3 is TGCAGTGCTAGAGGGGATAGCAATCAGCCCCAGCATTTT.

This clonotype was seen a handful of times. It may be a read error: a sequence one base away is much more abundant. The chain carries TRBV20-1 and TRBJ2-7; 7 bases are a match to TRBD2. The CDR3 contains 15 residues. The junction had 8 bases not matched to a gene; V was cut back by 3 bases and J by 0 bases. CDR1 is DFQATT and CDR2 is SNEGSKA in the germline V gene (reference sequence). This CDR3 reads CSASGGRKSSYEQYF. CDR3 in DNA: TGCAGTGCTAGCGGGGGGAGGAAGAGCTCCTACGAGCAGTACTTC.